The subject of this entry is one TCR beta chain. The target antigen is unknown. One end of the junction fails to match germline, which may point to a read error. The sample originates from a study of blood T cells in healthy people across ages. A second PCR of about 7 to 12 cycles used a sample-barcoded 5' primer and a J-beta primer mix. Each cDNA molecule received a tag from a template-switch adaptor that had 12 random nucleotides. MiXCR was run by TCRdb on the 5' RACE reads, yielding one entry per CDR3 protein. The sample records roughly 2 million distinct CDR3 sequences, 49% being singletons. Overall study results and limits: PBMCs that were unsorted prevented a conclusive naive versus antigen-experienced comparison.

This sequence originates from a woman in her thirties or forties in good health. Material: blood.

Written as DNA, the CDR3 is TGTGCCAGCAGCTTAAGGCCTAGCGGGGGGATCCCCTACAGTGAGCAGTTCTTC. Protein: CASSLRPSGGIPYSEQFF. The chain has TRBV7-2 and TRBJ2-1, with 11 bases identical to TRBD2. The V gene's germline CDR1 is SGHTA and CDR2 FQGNSA. The CDR3 has 18 residues.